This passage covers 5 T cell receptor beta chains from one sample sequenced in a study of cytomegalovirus exposure and HLA in healthy donors. The PCR used 60 Vbeta and 13 Jbeta primers. Profiling relied on immunoSEQ multiplex PCR, and the TCRdb table lists in-frame clones only, not all of them. The sample lists approximately 160,000 clones, around 81% seen once, with 0.9% to 1.1% in the top ten. Input material: PBMCs. The source is a woman aged 40-49 years in good health and CMV-seronegative.

The V call is TRBV30, the J call TRBJ1-5; 7 bases map to TRBD1. Germline V gene lookup returns CDR1 GTSNPN and CDR2 SVGIG (reference sequence). Trimming cost V 1 base and J 3 bases; bases outside gene matches: 6. The CDR3 has 15 residues. The CDR3 region is CAWSATGVSNQPQHF. The CDR3 nucleotides are TGTGCCTGGAGTGCCACAGGGGTTTCCAATCAGCCCCAGCATTTT.

The chain uses TRBV19 and TRBJ1-2; TRBD1 matches at 7 bases. Trimming cost V 4 bases and J 2 bases; bases outside gene matches: 1. Germline CDR1 is LNHDA and CDR2 is SQIVND (reference sequence). The CDR3 covers 13 residues. The CDR3 is CASSTGQNYGYTF. As DNA, the CDR3 is TGTGCCAGTAGTACGGGACAGAACTATGGCTACACCTTC.

The rearrangement joins TRBV11-3 to TRBJ2-1; TRBD2 matches at 9 bases. Germline V gene data show CDR1 as SGHNT and CDR2 as YENEEA. V was clipped by 11 bases and J by 0 bases; unmatched bases: 2. The CDR3 consists of 13 residues. For the CDR3, the DNA is TGTGCCTGTAGCGGGAGCTCCTACAATGAGCAGTTCTTC. Encoded protein: CACSGSSYNEQFF.

This clone was observed a few times. The CDR3 DNA sequence: TGCGCCAGCAGCTTGGGACTAACCACAGATACGCAGTATTTT. Translating gives CASSLGLTTDTQYF. This chain uses TRBV5-1 with TRBJ2-3; TRBD2 might be the D (5 bases). The CDR3 length is 14 residues. V was pared by 0 bases and J by 2 bases, with 7 bases between. Germline CDR1 SGHRS, CDR2 YFSETQ.

The chain combines TRBV29-1 with TRBJ2-5; D not certain. Germline CDR1 and CDR2: SQVTM and ANQGSEA. The CDR3 has 14 amino acids. Trimming removed 6 bases at V and 4 bases at J, with 18 bases between. The CDR3 reads CSVRNNVIVETQYF. In DNA, the CDR3 is TGCAGCGTCAGGAACAATGTGATTGTAGAGACCCAGTACTTC.